The 16 T cell receptor beta chains in this list originate from one sample, sequenced in a study of shared clonotypes between healthy human individuals. Repertoires were generated with immunoSEQ multiplex PCR, while TCRdb's copy carries only in-frame clones and drops some. The sample records about 1.1 million clones, 75% to 80% being singletons. Sequencing was done on a sample of memory CD4+ T cells from PBMCs. Subset in this sample: CD45RA-negative fraction. Receptors originate from a man in his late teens or twenties in good health. Some clones in this sample may be carry-over from other donors' samples.

The genes are TRBV18 and TRBJ2-5; TRBD2 aligns across 10 bases. The CDR3 is 14 amino acids. Germline V gives CDR1 KGHSH, CDR2 LQKENI. V lost 6 bases, J lost 5 bases, and 6 bases stayed unmatched. Here the CDR3 DNA reads TGTGCCAGCTCCCCTAGCGGGAGTTATGAGACCCAGTACTTC. It yields the protein CASSPSGSYETQYF.

The chain carries TRBV7-2 and TRBJ2-7; no clear D gene. This CDR3 has 11 amino acids. Germline CDR1 is SGHTA and CDR2 is FQGNSA. Trimming pared 5 bases from V and 4 bases from J, leaving 6 bases between. The DNA for the CDR3 is TGTGCCAGCAGCATCTTTTACGAGCAGTACTTC. Its protein product is CASSIFYEQYF.

This clone appeared once. J is TRBJ2-2 and V is TRBV7-9; D gene ambiguous. This CDR3 comprises 16 residues. Trimming cost V 0 bases and J 0 bases, with 8 bases left between them. From germline, CDR1 is SEHNR and CDR2 FQNEAQ (reference sequence). CDR3 DNA sequence: TGTGCCAGCAGCTTAGCAGGACGGTCGAACACCGGGGAGCTGTTTTTT. Translating gives CASSLAGRSNTGELFF.

The chain combines TRBV29-1 with TRBJ1-5, with 12 nucleotides matching TRBD1. This CDR3 contains 14 residues. Germline V gives CDR1 SQVTM, CDR2 ANQGSEA. V lost 6 bases, J lost 5 bases, and 5 bases stayed unmatched. The chain's CDR3 is CSVRDRGLDQPQHF. CDR3 nucleotide sequence: TGCAGCGTGCGGGACAGGGGGCTTGATCAGCCCCAGCATTTT. Complete variable domain (other parts from reference TRBV29-1 and TRBJ1-5): SAVISQKPSRDICQRGTSLTIQCQVDSQVTMMFWYRQQPGQSLTLIATANQGSEATYESGFVIDKFPISRPNLTFSTLTVSNMSPEDSSIYLCSVRDRGLDQPQHFGDGTRLSIL.

Worth noting for this clone: This specimen includes other DNA sequences encoding the same CDR3. This chain links TRBV2 with TRBJ2-1; possibly TRBD2 for D (5 bases). Looked up from germline, CDR1 is SNHLY and CDR2 is FYNNEI. Trimming removed 8 bases at V and 4 bases at J, with 6 bases between. There are 11 residues in the CDR3. CDR3 nucleotides: TGTGCCAGCGGAGGATACAATGAGCAGTTCTTC. It codes for CASGGYNEQFF.

This clone has only one observation. The J gene is TRBJ1-5, the V gene TRBV5-5; possible D gene TRBD1, 5 bases. From germline, CDR1 is SGHKS and CDR2 YYEKEE (reference sequence). V was pared by 4 bases and J by 7 bases, with 15 bases between. This CDR3 has 14 residues. DNA of the CDR3: TGTGCCAGCAGCCTGGTCGGGGGACCGCAGCCCCAGCATTTT. Residues: CASSLVGGPQPQHF.

This clone was recorded once. The chain joins TRBV4-3 to TRBJ2-2; 8 bases line up with TRBD1. V was pared by 5 bases and J by 8 bases, with 7 bases of the junction left unmatched. Germline lookup yields CDR1 LGHNA and CDR2 YSLEER. This CDR3 is built from 14 residues. CDR3 bases: TGCGCCAGCAGCTTAGCGGACAGGGAAGGGGAGCTGTTTTTT. It encodes CASSLADREGELFF.

This clone was counted between two and nine times. DNA of the CDR3: TGTGCCAGCAGAAGGGGACAGCTGAACACTGAAGCTTTCTTT. Its protein product is CASRRGQLNTEAFF. The chain has TRBV6-5 and TRBJ1-1; 7 nucleotides line up with TRBD1. V lost 6 bases and J lost 0; bases outside the gene matches: 4. The CDR3 runs to 14 residues. Per germline, CDR1 MNHEY and CDR2 SVGAGI.

This clone was recorded a few times. The genes are TRBV5-5 and TRBJ2-7; 8 nucleotides align to TRBD2. The CDR3 has 14 amino acids. Germline V gives CDR1 SGHKS, CDR2 YYEKEE (reference sequence). J gave up 6 bases and V 0 bases, and 5 bases lay outside the gene matches. As DNA, the CDR3 is TGTGCCAGCAGCTTGGATAGCGGGAACGGCGAGCAGTACTTC. This encodes CASSLDSGNGEQYF.

The chain recombines TRBV10-3 with TRBJ1-2; TRBD1 might be the D (5 bases). The V gene lost 3 bases and the J gene lost 0 bases, with 8 bases spanning the gap. Germline CDR1 and CDR2: ENHRY and SYGVKD. The CDR3 length is 14 residues. CDR3 sequence reads: CAISDGGANYGYTF. As DNA, the CDR3 is TGTGCCATCAGTGACGGGGGGGCTAACTATGGCTACACCTTC.

This chain links TRBV5-1 with TRBJ1-2; 7 bases are shared with TRBD1. V lost 3 bases and J lost 8; bases outside the gene matches: 4. Germline V gene lookup returns CDR1 SGHRS and CDR2 YFSETQ. CDR3 length: 12 residues. The DNA for the CDR3 is TGCGCCAGCAGCTGGGGGACAGCCGGCTACACCTTC. As protein: CASSWGTAGYTF.

The rearrangement joins TRBV30 to TRBJ2-2; the match to TRBD2 covers 11 bases. CDR1 and CDR2 (germline): GTSNPN, SVGIG (reference sequence). CDR3 length equals 14 residues. The J segment lost 8 bases and the V segment lost 1 base, leaving 3 bases of the junction unmatched. The CDR3, as DNA: TGTGCCTGGAGTGCACTAGCGGGAGCTGGGGAGCTGTTTTTT. This codes for CAWSALAGAGELFF. The full variable domain, with the rest looked up from reference TRBV30 and TRBJ2-2, is SQTIHQWPATLVQPVGSPLSLECTVEGTSNPNLYWYRQAAGRGLQLLFYSVGIGQISSEVPQNLSASRPQDRQFILSSKKLLLSDSGFYLCAWSALAGAGELFFGEGSRLTVL.

J is TRBJ2-7 and V is TRBV7-3; perhaps TRBD1 as D (5 bases). The V gene's germline CDR1 is SGHTA and CDR2 FQGTGA. The CDR3 runs 14 residues. V gave up 2 bases and J gave up 2 bases, with 10 bases separating them. The CDR3 bases are TGTGCCAGCAGCTTAGTGCCAGGGACCTACGAGCAGTACTTC. This gives the protein CASSLVPGTYEQYF. Using reference TRBV7-3 and TRBJ2-7 for the parts outside the CDR3, the full variable domain is GAGVSQTPSNKVTEKGKYVELRCDPISGHTALYWYRQSLGQGPEFLIYFQGTGAADDSGLPNDRFFAVRPEGSVSTLKIQRTERGDSAVYLCASSLVPGTYEQYFGPGTRLTVT.

V gene TRBV27 combines with J gene TRBJ2-6; tentative D call: TRBD2 (5 bases). V gave up 2 bases and J gave up 0 bases, with 17 bases separating them. Germline V CDR1 and CDR2: MNHEY, SMNVEV (reference sequence). This CDR3 is 19 amino acids long. CDR3 nucleotide sequence: TGTGCCAGCAGTTTAAAACCGGGATTTTTTAACTCTGGGGCCAACGTCCTGACTTTC. Amino acids: CASSLKPGFFNSGANVLTF.

As for this clone: Other DNA variants within this sample encode the same CDR3. The chain links TRBV19 to TRBJ2-7; 10 bases map to TRBD2. The CDR3 is 14 residues long. The J segment lost 0 bases and the V segment lost 5 bases, leaving 1 base of the junction unmatched. The germline gives CDR1 LNHDA, CDR2 SQIVND (reference sequence). CDR3 bases: TGTGCCAGTAGTTTAGCGGGAGGCTCCTACGAGCAGTACTTC. Its protein product is CASSLAGGSYEQYF.

The chain recombines TRBV2 with TRBJ2-2, with 7 bases fitting TRBD1. The CDR3 is 16 residues long. Unmatched junction bases numbered 7, after V lost 6 bases and J lost 0 bases. Per germline, CDR1 SNHLY and CDR2 FYNNEI. This chain's CDR3 is CASSQSGTANTGELFF. CDR3 nucleotide sequence: TGTGCCAGCAGCCAATCCGGGACAGCGAACACCGGGGAGCTGTTTTTT.